This is a list of T cell receptor beta chains from one sample in a study. Using its own MiXCR run on the RT-PCR reads, TCRdb lists one record per CDR3 protein. Of fewer than 800,000 distinct CDR3 sequences listed, 14% are singletons. Sequencing was carried out using memory CD4+ T cells from blood. Receptors originate from a female donor in good health, serving as a healthy control. CDR3s include the opening cysteine and the closing phenylalanine or tryptophan. The order of the fields is CDR3 DNA, CDR3 protein, V gene, J gene, D gene, clone size. A D gene is named only where the DNA matches it firmly. The size entry is marked missing in some rows and otherwise reads once, few, many or a size class.

CDR3 DNA: TGTGCCAGCAGCTTGTGGGCAGGGGGTAGAACCGGGGAGCTGTTTTTT; CDR3 protein: CASSLWAGGRTGELFF; V gene: TRBV5-6; J gene: TRBJ2-2; D gene: TRBD1; clone size: -
CDR3 DNA: TGCGCCAGCAGCCAAGAGCATAGACGGGGAGATACGCAGTATTTT; CDR3 protein: CASSQEHRRGDTQYF; V gene: TRBV4-3; J gene: TRBJ2-3; D gene: -; clone size: many
CDR3 DNA: TGTGCCAGCAGTTTTAGCGTAAGGGGAATCACTGAAGCTTTCTTT; CDR3 protein: CASSFSVRGITEAFF; V gene: TRBV12-3/TRBV12-4; J gene: TRBJ1-1; D gene: -; clone size: -
CDR3 DNA: TGTGCCACCTCTCTGATGCAGCAGGGCTACACCTTC; CDR3 protein: CATSLMQQGYTF; V gene: TRBV7-2; J gene: TRBJ1-2; D gene: -; clone size: many
CDR3 DNA: TGTGCCATCACGGGCGCCAGTCAAGAGACCCAGTACTTC; CDR3 protein: CAITGASQETQYF; V gene: TRBV10-3; J gene: TRBJ2-5; D gene: -; clone size: many
CDR3 DNA: TGTGCCAGCAGCTCAACAACGGACAGGTTAAATGAGCAGTTCTTC; CDR3 protein: CASSSTTDRLNEQFF; V gene: TRBV5-4; J gene: TRBJ2-1; D gene: TRBD1; clone size: few
CDR3 DNA: TGTGCCAGCAGCCAAGTCTCGGGACTAGCGGCCTACGAGCAGTACTTC; CDR3 protein: CASSQVSGLAAYEQYF; V gene: TRBV4-2; J gene: TRBJ2-7; D gene: TRBD2; clone size: -
CDR3 DNA: TGTGCCAGCAGTAGGGGGCAGGGTTTTGAGGAAAAACTGTTTTTT; CDR3 protein: CASSRGQGFEEKLFF; V gene: TRBV12-3/TRBV12-4; J gene: TRBJ1-4; D gene: TRBD1; clone size: few
CDR3 DNA: TGCAGTTTTAACAGGGGAAGGAACACTGAAGCTTTCTTT; CDR3 protein: CSFNRGRNTEAFF; V gene: TRBV20-1; J gene: TRBJ1-1; D gene: TRBD1; clone size: -
CDR3 DNA: TGTGCCAGCAGGTTGACAGGGGACTATGGCTACACCTTC; CDR3 protein: CASRLTGDYGYTF; V gene: TRBV12-3/TRBV12-4; J gene: TRBJ1-2; D gene: TRBD1; clone size: -
CDR3 DNA: TGTGCCAGCAGCTTCGAATCGACAAACATTCAGTACTTC; CDR3 protein: CASSFESTNIQYF; V gene: TRBV7-2; J gene: TRBJ2-4; D gene: -; clone size: -
CDR3 DNA: TGTGCCAGCAGGTTCGGACGAGGGGAGCAGTACTTC; CDR3 protein: CASRFGRGEQYF; V gene: TRBV3-1; J gene: TRBJ2-7; D gene: -; clone size: many
CDR3 DNA: TGTGCCAGCAGCTCGACTACAGGAGACTACGAGCAGTACTTC; CDR3 protein: CASSSTTGDYEQYF; V gene: TRBV5-6; J gene: TRBJ2-7; D gene: -; clone size: -
CDR3 DNA: TGTGCCAGCAGCCCCCTCGGGGAGACCCAGTACTTC; CDR3 protein: CASSPLGETQYF; V gene: TRBV18; J gene: TRBJ2-5; D gene: -; clone size: many
CDR3 DNA: TGTGCCAGCAGTCTGCGACCTAGCGGGAGGACGTACAATGAGCAGTTCTTC; CDR3 protein: CASSLRPSGRTYNEQFF; V gene: TRBV6-2/TRBV6-3; J gene: TRBJ2-1; D gene: TRBD2; clone size: -
CDR3 DNA: TGCAGTGCTAAGGGAGACAGGGAACGCTCACCCCTCCACTTT; CDR3 protein: CSAKGDRERSPLHF; V gene: TRBV20-1; J gene: TRBJ1-6; D gene: TRBD1; clone size: few
CDR3 DNA: TGCGCCAGCAGCCAAGATCCCCCTCCGTCTACCCCTGGAAACACCATATATTTT; CDR3 protein: CASSQDPPPSTPGNTIYF; V gene: TRBV4-1; J gene: TRBJ1-3; D gene: -; clone size: many
CDR3 DNA: TGTGCCAGCAGCTTAGCGATGAACACCGGGGAGCTGTTTTTT; CDR3 protein: CASSLAMNTGELFF; V gene: TRBV7-2; J gene: TRBJ2-2; D gene: -; clone size: many
CDR3 DNA: TGTGCCAGCAGCCAGGCAGGGTACTACAATGAGCAGTTCTTC; CDR3 protein: CASSQAGYYNEQFF; V gene: TRBV5-6; J gene: TRBJ2-1; D gene: -; clone size: few
CDR3 DNA: TGCGCCAGCAGCCGGAGCGGCATTGAGGATACGCAGTATTTT; CDR3 protein: CASSRSGIEDTQYF; V gene: TRBV5-1; J gene: TRBJ2-3; D gene: -; clone size: few
CDR3 DNA: TGTGCCAGCAGTTACAGCGGAGCTCCAACGGGAGAGCAGTACTTC; CDR3 protein: CASSYSGAPTGEQYF; V gene: TRBV6-6; J gene: TRBJ2-7; D gene: -; clone size: many
CDR3 DNA: TGCAGCGTTGTACCAGGGAAGGTCTACGAGCAGTACTTC; CDR3 protein: CSVVPGKVYEQYF; V gene: TRBV29-1; J gene: TRBJ2-7; D gene: -; clone size: many
CDR3 DNA: TGCAGTGCTAGAGACGCGGGAGGGCCTAATACGCAGTATTTT; CDR3 protein: CSARDAGGPNTQYF; V gene: TRBV20-1; J gene: TRBJ2-3; D gene: TRBD2; clone size: many
CDR3 DNA: TGTGCCAGCAGCAACGACAGGGACACTGAAGCTTTCTTT; CDR3 protein: CASSNDRDTEAFF; V gene: TRBV11-3; J gene: TRBJ1-1; D gene: TRBD1; clone size: few
CDR3 DNA: TGCGCCAGCCCCCCATGTGACTCTGGGGCCAACGTCCTGACTTTC; CDR3 protein: CASPPCDSGANVLTF; V gene: TRBV10-1; J gene: TRBJ2-6; D gene: -; clone size: -
CDR3 DNA: TGTGCCAGCAGCCCATACATCGGACAGGGGAAAGCCTACGAGCAGTACTTC; CDR3 protein: CASSPYIGQGKAYEQYF; V gene: TRBV7-9; J gene: TRBJ2-7; D gene: TRBD1; clone size: -
CDR3 DNA: TGTGCCAGCAGGCAACAGGGGGCCCAGAGTACCGGGGAGCTGTTTTTT; CDR3 protein: CASRQQGAQSTGELFF; V gene: TRBV28; J gene: TRBJ2-2; D gene: TRBD1; clone size: -
CDR3 DNA: TGTGCCAGCTCTCGGGACAGTAAGAGCGAGCAGTACTTC; CDR3 protein: CASSRDSKSEQYF; V gene: TRBV18; J gene: TRBJ2-7; D gene: TRBD1; clone size: few
CDR3 DNA: TGTGCCAGCAGAGAAGGGTTTAACATTCAGTACTTC; CDR3 protein: CASREGFNIQYF; V gene: TRBV25-1; J gene: TRBJ2-4; D gene: -; clone size: few
CDR3 DNA: TGCGCCAGCAGCTGGATGGTGGGCGCAGATACGCAGTATTTT; CDR3 protein: CASSWMVGADTQYF; V gene: TRBV5-1; J gene: TRBJ2-3; D gene: -; clone size: -
CDR3 DNA: TGCGCCAGCAGCTTGACCCACTACGAGCAGTACTTC; CDR3 protein: CASSLTHYEQYF; V gene: TRBV5-1; J gene: TRBJ2-7; D gene: -; clone size: many
CDR3 DNA: TGTGCCAGCAGCTTGTATCCGGTGAACACTGAAGCTTTCTTT; CDR3 protein: CASSLYPVNTEAFF; V gene: TRBV5-8; J gene: TRBJ1-1; D gene: -; clone size: -
CDR3 DNA: TGTGCCAGCAGTAACCAGGGGGCGGGACAGCCCCAGCATTTT; CDR3 protein: CASSNQGAGQPQHF; V gene: TRBV6-2/TRBV6-3; J gene: TRBJ1-5; D gene: TRBD1; clone size: few
CDR3 DNA: TGCAGCGGACTAGCGGGGCTAAACAATGAGCAGTTCTTC; CDR3 protein: CSGLAGLNNEQFF; V gene: TRBV20-1; J gene: TRBJ2-1; D gene: TRBD2; clone size: few
CDR3 DNA: TGTGCCAGCAGCTCCGGGACAGGGAGTAAAAAACTGTTTTTT; CDR3 protein: CASSSGTGSKKLFF; V gene: TRBV7-9; J gene: TRBJ1-4; D gene: TRBD1; clone size: few
CDR3 DNA: TGCGCCAGCAGCCCGGGGAGCGGGAGCAACGATGAGGGCTATGGCTACACCTTC; CDR3 protein: CASSPGSGSNDEGYGYTF; V gene: TRBV5-1; J gene: TRBJ1-2; D gene: -; clone size: once
CDR3 DNA: TGCAGCGTTGGGCGGGAGGGCCGGGTTAATAATGAGCAGTTCTTC; CDR3 protein: CSVGREGRVNNEQFF; V gene: TRBV29-1; J gene: TRBJ2-1; D gene: TRBD2; clone size: -
CDR3 DNA: TGCGCCAGCAGCTTCGACAGGCTCCCCAATGAAAAACTGTTTTTT; CDR3 protein: CASSFDRLPNEKLFF; V gene: TRBV5-1; J gene: TRBJ1-4; D gene: -; clone size: -
CDR3 DNA: TGCGCCAGCAGGGTGGGGCGGTCAGATAGCTACGAGCAGTACTTC; CDR3 protein: CASRVGRSDSYEQYF; V gene: TRBV5-1; J gene: TRBJ2-7; D gene: -; clone size: -
CDR3 DNA: TGTGCCAGCAGTTTAGGAGAGGGGACCAACCAGCCCCAGCATTTT; CDR3 protein: CASSLGEGTNQPQHF; V gene: TRBV12-3/TRBV12-4; J gene: TRBJ1-5; D gene: -; clone size: once
CDR3 DNA: TGTGCCAGCTGCAACAGGGGGCGCTGGGAGACCCAGTACTTC; CDR3 protein: CASCNRGRWETQYF; V gene: TRBV27; J gene: TRBJ2-5; D gene: TRBD1; clone size: many
CDR3 DNA: TGCAGTGCTAATCTTAGACAGGGGGAATGGGAGACCCAGTACTTC; CDR3 protein: CSANLRQGEWETQYF; V gene: TRBV20-1; J gene: TRBJ2-5; D gene: TRBD1; clone size: few
CDR3 DNA: TGTGCCATCAGTCCGACAGCTTATACAACTAATGAAAAACTGTTTTTT; CDR3 protein: CAISPTAYTTNEKLFF; V gene: TRBV10-3; J gene: TRBJ1-4; D gene: -; clone size: few
CDR3 DNA: TGCAGCGTGACCGGGACACCGTACACTGAAGCTTTCTTT; CDR3 protein: CSVTGTPYTEAFF; V gene: TRBV29-1; J gene: TRBJ1-1; D gene: -; clone size: few
CDR3 DNA: TGCAGTGCTAGACGGGGGATTGATGAAAAACTGTTTTTT; CDR3 protein: CSARRGIDEKLFF; V gene: TRBV20-1; J gene: TRBJ1-4; D gene: -; clone size: -
CDR3 DNA: TGCAGCATAATGGGCAGGGGCACAGATACGCAGTATTTT; CDR3 protein: CSIMGRGTDTQYF; V gene: TRBV20-1; J gene: TRBJ2-3; D gene: -; clone size: many